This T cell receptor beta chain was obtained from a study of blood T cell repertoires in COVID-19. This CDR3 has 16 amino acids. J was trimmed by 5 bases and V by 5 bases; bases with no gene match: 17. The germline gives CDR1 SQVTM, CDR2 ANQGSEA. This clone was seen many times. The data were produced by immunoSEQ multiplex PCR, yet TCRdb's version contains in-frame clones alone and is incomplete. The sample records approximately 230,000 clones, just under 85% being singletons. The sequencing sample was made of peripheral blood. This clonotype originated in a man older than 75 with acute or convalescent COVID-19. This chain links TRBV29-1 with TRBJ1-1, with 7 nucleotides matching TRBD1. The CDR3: CSVIRDSPWSGTEAFF. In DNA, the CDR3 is TGCAGCGTTATCCGGGACAGCCCTTGGAGTGGAACTGAAGCTTTCTTT.